The subject of this entry is one TCR beta chain. The entry originates in a study of cytomegalovirus exposure and HLA in healthy donors. The PCR contained 60 Vbeta and 13 Jbeta primers. Method: immunoSEQ multiplex PCR; TCRdb's copy keeps in-frame clones and lacks some. The sample holds about 130,000 clones. The TCR sequence derives from a young man in good health and CMV-seronegative. The sample comprised PBMCs.

The CDR3 sequence is CASSSQGDVGYEQYF. Written as DNA, the CDR3 is TGTGCCAGCAGTTCCCAGGGGGATGTGGGATACGAGCAGTACTTC. The chain couples TRBV27 to TRBJ2-7; TRBD1 aligns across 7 bases. The V gene end was trimmed by 4 bases and the J gene end by 4 bases; junction bases not matched to a gene: 10. Germline V lookup: CDR1 MNHEY, CDR2 SMNVEV (reference sequence). CDR3 length: 15 residues.